Below, 18 T cell receptor beta chains from the same sample are listed, as sequenced in a study of blood T cell repertoires in COVID-19. This table comes from immunoSEQ multiplex PCR, and its TCRdb copy is limited to in-frame clones, with some not included. Here the sample spans about 480,000 clones, 75% to 90% being singletons. Source material: peripheral blood. The source of these receptors is a man younger than 35 with COVID-19, enrolled during active disease.

The chain carries TRBV7-6 and TRBJ2-5, with 8 positions matching TRBD2. The CDR3 totals 15 residues. Germline CDR1 is SGHVS and CDR2 is FNYEAQ. Losses at the gene ends were 2 bases for V and 1 base for J; bases not matched to a gene: 3. The CDR3 coding sequence is TGTGCCAGCAGCTTAACGGGGACTAGCCAAGAGACCCAGTACTTC. Amino acids: CASSLTGTSQETQYF.

This rearrangement joins TRBV6-6 to TRBJ2-6; TRBD1 matches 9 bases. The CDR3 is made up of 16 amino acids. V lost 6 bases to trimming and J lost 2 bases; unmatched junction nucleotides: 5. CDR1 MNHNY and CDR2 SVGAGI come from the germline V gene (reference sequence). CDR3 amino acids: CASSIQGAAGANVLTF. The DNA for the CDR3 is TGTGCCAGCAGCATACAGGGGGCGGCTGGGGCCAACGTCCTGACTTTC.

This clone was detected a few times. V gene TRBV12-5 combines with J gene TRBJ2-2; D ambiguous. Germline V gives CDR1 LGHNT, CDR2 FRNRAP. The CDR3 contains 14 residues. Trimming left V 0 bases short and J 1 base short, with 3 bases between. CDR3 sequence (DNA): TGTGCTAGTGGTTTGGTCAGGAACACCGGGGAGCTGTTTTTT. It translates to CASGLVRNTGELFF.

The chain recombines TRBV5-6 with TRBJ1-4; no definite D call. V lost 0 bases, J lost 4 bases, and 13 bases lay in between. This CDR3 has 16 residues. Germline V gene lookup returns CDR1 SGHDT and CDR2 YYEEEE. Here the CDR3 reads CASSLGLASLNEKLFF. The DNA for the CDR3 is TGTGCCAGCAGCTTGGGTCTCGCGAGCCTTAATGAAAAACTGTTTTTT.

The V gene is TRBV5-6, the J gene TRBJ2-2; D possibly corresponds to TRBD2 (6 bases). There are 15 residues in the CDR3. CDR1 is SGHDT, CDR2 YYEEEE, per germline. Trimming removed 2 bases at V and 1 base at J, with 9 bases between. CDR3 sequence reads: CASSFGGMNTGELFF. In DNA form, the CDR3 reads TGTGCCAGCAGCTTTGGCGGGATGAACACCGGGGAGCTGTTTTTT.

In this sample, this clone turned up once. The V gene is TRBV7-2, the J gene TRBJ1-2, with D unclear. The V end lost 7 bases, the J end lost 4 bases, and 7 bases lay between the germline ends. The CDR3 consists of 11 residues. CDR1 is SGHTA, CDR2 FQGNSA, per germline. CDR3: CASTSSYGYTF. In DNA form, the CDR3 reads TGTGCCAGCACCTCCTCCTATGGCTACACCTTC.

The rearrangement joins TRBV19 to TRBJ1-5; maybe TRBD1 (5 bases). Germline V gene data show CDR1 as LNHDA and CDR2 as SQIVND (reference sequence). The CDR3 runs to 18 residues. Trimming pared 6 bases from V and 0 bases from J, leaving 21 bases between. CDR3 nucleotides: TGTGCCAGTAGCCAGGCCGGGGGGATCCTATATAGCAATCAGCCCCAGCATTTT. Protein: CASSQAGGILYSNQPQHF.

This clone was seen a single time. This sequence joins TRBV6-1 and TRBJ1-5; D remains ambiguous. The ends were cut back, 1 base at V and 8 bases at J, with 9 bases in the middle. The germline V gene has CDR1 MNHNS and CDR2 SASEGT. There are 13 residues in the CDR3. CDR3: CASSEGAIEPQHF. CDR3 sequence (DNA): TGTGCCAGCAGTGAAGGGGCCATCGAGCCCCAGCATTTT.

The chain links TRBV2 to TRBJ2-5, with 9 bases fitting TRBD1. J was trimmed by 12 bases and V by 5 bases; bases with no gene match: 10. This CDR3 has 13 amino acids. CDR1 SNHLY and CDR2 FYNNEI come from the germline V gene. CDR3 amino acids: CASSPNVRDREYF. In DNA form, the CDR3 reads TGTGCCAGCAGTCCAAATGTCCGGGACAGGGAGTACTTC.

J is TRBJ1-1 and V is TRBV27; D gene unclear. The CDR3 covers 11 residues. Germline lookup yields CDR1 MNHEY and CDR2 SMNVEV (reference sequence). Trimming pared 4 bases from V and 4 bases from J, leaving 4 bases between. The CDR3 bases are TGTGCCAGCAGTTCGTTCACTGAAGCTTTCTTT. It translates to CASSSFTEAFF.

This clone was counted a single time. The chain carries TRBV4-1 and TRBJ2-1; 8 bases agree with TRBD1. The CDR3 is made up of 13 amino acids. The ends lost 3 bases at V and 9 bases at J; junction bases unmatched: 4. Germline V lookup: CDR1 MGHRA, CDR2 YSYEKL. The CDR3 here is CASSHATGVEQFF. In DNA, the CDR3 is TGCGCCAGCAGCCACGCGACAGGGGTTGAGCAGTTCTTC.

V usage is TRBV2 and J usage is TRBJ1-3; weak D call: TRBD1 (5 bases). The CDR3 has 16 residues. Trimming took 5 bases from V and 0 from J, leaving 14 bases between them. Per germline, CDR1 SNHLY and CDR2 FYNNEI. CDR3 in amino acids: CASSSERGSSGNTIYF. For the CDR3, the DNA is TGTGCCAGCAGTTCTGAACGGGGGAGCTCTGGAAACACCATATATTTT.

The rearrangement links TRBV6-1 to TRBJ2-7, with 11 positions matching TRBD2. The CDR3 totals 17 residues. The junction had 7 bases not matched to a gene; V was cut back by 3 bases and J by 0 bases. Germline-derived CDR1 and CDR2 are MNHNS and SASEGT. Here the CDR3 reads CASSEPWTSGYSYEQYF. The CDR3 nucleotides are TGTGCCAGCAGTGAGCCCTGGACTAGCGGGTACTCCTACGAGCAGTACTTC.

This clone has just a few counts. The J gene is TRBJ2-2, the V gene TRBV5-1, with no clear D. The germline V gene has CDR1 SGHRS and CDR2 YFSETQ. Trimming took off 1 base at V and 5 bases at J, with 6 bases between the two ends. The CDR3 totals 13 residues. The chain's CDR3 is CASSLSMTGELFF. For the CDR3, the DNA is TGCGCCAGCAGCTTGTCCATGACCGGGGAGCTGTTTTTT.

V usage is TRBV5-5 and J usage is TRBJ1-3; TRBD1 is a possible D gene (6 bases). The CDR3 spans 15 residues. Germline V CDR1 and CDR2: SGHKS, YYEKEE (reference sequence). Trimming took off 0 bases at V and 2 bases at J, with 9 bases between the two ends. The chain's CDR3 is CASSLGSGAGNTIYF. The CDR3 bases are TGTGCCAGCAGCTTGGGATCAGGGGCTGGAAACACCATATATTTT.

This chain uses TRBV4-2 with TRBJ2-1, with 11 nucleotides matching TRBD2. Germline-derived CDR1 and CDR2 are LGHNA and YNFKEQ. V lost 3 bases and J lost 9; bases outside the gene matches: 4. The CDR3 consists of 14 residues. For the CDR3, the DNA is TGTGCCAGCAGCCAGGAGGGACTAGCGGCTGAGCAGTTCTTC. It translates to CASSQEGLAAEQFF.

CDR3 nucleotides: TGCGCCAGCAGAGCAGGGAGGGAAGCTGGGGCCAACGTCCTGACTTTC. As protein: CASRAGREAGANVLTF. The chain recombines TRBV10-2 with TRBJ2-6; 7 bases are shared with TRBD2. Germline CDR1 WSHSY, CDR2 SAAADI. The CDR3 runs 16 residues. Trimming removed 6 bases from V and 2 bases from J; junction bases left unmatched: 7.

The chain recombines TRBV7-3 with TRBJ2-2, with a weak D call TRBD1 (5 bases). The CDR3 is 13 residues long. Germline CDR1 and CDR2: SGHTA and FQGTGA. The V gene lost 7 bases and the J gene lost 5 bases, with 11 bases spanning the gap. CDR3 protein: CASTTQGTGELFF. CDR3 DNA: TGTGCCAGCACAACGCAGGGTACCGGGGAGCTGTTTTTT.